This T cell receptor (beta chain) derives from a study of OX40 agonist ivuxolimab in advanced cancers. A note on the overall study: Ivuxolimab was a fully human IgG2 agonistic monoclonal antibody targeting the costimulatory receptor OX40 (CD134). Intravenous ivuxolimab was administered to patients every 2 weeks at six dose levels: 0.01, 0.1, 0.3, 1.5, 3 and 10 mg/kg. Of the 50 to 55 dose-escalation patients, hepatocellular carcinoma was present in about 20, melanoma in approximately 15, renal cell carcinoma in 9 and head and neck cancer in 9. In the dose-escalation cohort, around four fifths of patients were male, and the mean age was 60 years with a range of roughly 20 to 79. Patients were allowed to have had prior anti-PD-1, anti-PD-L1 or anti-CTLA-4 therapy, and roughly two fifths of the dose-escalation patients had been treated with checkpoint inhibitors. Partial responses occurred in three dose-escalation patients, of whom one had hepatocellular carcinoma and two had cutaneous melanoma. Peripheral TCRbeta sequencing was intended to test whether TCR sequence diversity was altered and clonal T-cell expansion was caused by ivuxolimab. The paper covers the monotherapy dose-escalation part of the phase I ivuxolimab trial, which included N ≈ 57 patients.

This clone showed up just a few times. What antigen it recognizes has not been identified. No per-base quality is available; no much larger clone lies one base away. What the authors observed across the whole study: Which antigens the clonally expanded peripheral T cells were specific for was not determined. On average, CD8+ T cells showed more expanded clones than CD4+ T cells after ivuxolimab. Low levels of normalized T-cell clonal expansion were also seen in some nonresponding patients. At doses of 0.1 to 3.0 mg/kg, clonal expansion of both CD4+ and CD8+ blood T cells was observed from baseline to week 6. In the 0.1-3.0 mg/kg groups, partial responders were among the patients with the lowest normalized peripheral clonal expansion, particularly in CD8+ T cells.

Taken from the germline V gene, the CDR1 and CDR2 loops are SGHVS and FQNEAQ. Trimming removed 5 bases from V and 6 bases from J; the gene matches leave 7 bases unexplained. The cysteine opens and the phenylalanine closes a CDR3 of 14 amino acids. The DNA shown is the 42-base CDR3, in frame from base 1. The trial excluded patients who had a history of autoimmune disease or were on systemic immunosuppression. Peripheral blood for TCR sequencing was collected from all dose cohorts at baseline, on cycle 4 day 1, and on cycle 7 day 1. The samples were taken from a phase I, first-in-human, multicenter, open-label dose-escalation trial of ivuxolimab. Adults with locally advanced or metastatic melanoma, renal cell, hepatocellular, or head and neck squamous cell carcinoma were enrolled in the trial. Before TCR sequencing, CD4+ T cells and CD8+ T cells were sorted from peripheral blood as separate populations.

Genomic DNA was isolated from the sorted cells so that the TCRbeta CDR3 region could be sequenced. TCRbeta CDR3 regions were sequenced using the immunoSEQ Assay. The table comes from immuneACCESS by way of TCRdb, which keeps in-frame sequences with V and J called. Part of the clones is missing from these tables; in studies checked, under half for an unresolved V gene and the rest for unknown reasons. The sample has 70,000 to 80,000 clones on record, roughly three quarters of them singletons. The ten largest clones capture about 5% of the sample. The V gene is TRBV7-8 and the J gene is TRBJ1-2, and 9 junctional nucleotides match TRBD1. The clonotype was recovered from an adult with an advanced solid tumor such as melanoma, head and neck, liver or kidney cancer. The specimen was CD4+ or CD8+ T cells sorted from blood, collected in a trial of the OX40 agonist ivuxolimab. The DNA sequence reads TGTGCCAGCAGCCCTGGGACAGGGAGGGATGGCTACACCTTC. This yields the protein CASSPGTGRDGYTF.